The TCR beta chain described here comes from a study of T-cell reconstitution after alpha-beta-depleted transplantation in children. Study results and caveats: The study traced high day-60 TCRbeta diversity in some patients to surviving recipient T cells and thymic progenitors. T-cell counts and diversity at one year post-transplant came mainly from newly produced T cells. Expanded clones from the graft, numbering several hundred, reportedly supplied alpha-beta T cells about two months after transplant.

Unique molecular identifiers were used to barcode this TCRbeta library. TCRdb processed the PCR reads anew with MiXCR; each CDR3 protein has one entry. The sample holds about 580,000 distinct CDR3 sequences, around 23% seen once. A word on this clonotype: Its antigen is currently unknown.

Per the germline V gene, CDR1 is DFQATT and CDR2 is SNEGSKA (reference sequence). J lost 4 bases, V lost 1 base, and 3 bases had no gene match. The CDR3 covers 14 residues. This sample comprised PBMCs, mostly from graft donor cells, obtained 360 days after TCRalphabeta/CD19-depleted stem cell transplant. This sequence was found in a boy younger than two who had a stem cell transplant for acute myeloid leukemia, so the T cells may come from the graft donor. This chain links TRBV20-1 with TRBJ1-5; 8 bases agree with TRBD1. The CDR3 region is CSARADRANQPQHF. CDR3 sequence (DNA): TGCAGTGCTAGAGCGGACAGGGCAAATCAGCCCCAGCATTTT.